The present TCR beta chain was sequenced within a study of somatic mutations in cytotoxic T cells in rheumatoid arthritis. Method: immunoSEQ multiplex PCR; TCRdb's copy keeps in-frame clones and lacks some. The data show 6,800 or so clones, around 75% seen once. The V end was cut by 0 bases, the J end by 8 bases, with 16 bases between. CDR3 length: 16 amino acids. Germline V lookup: CDR1 LGHNA, CDR2 YSLEER. J is TRBJ1-4 and V is TRBV4-3; D perhaps matches TRBD1 (5 bases). The sample was CD8+ T cells sorted from blood. This receptor was identified in an adult with rheumatoid arthritis. The CDR3 here is CASSQDRGVRGEKLFF. The CDR3 bases are TGCGCCAGCAGCCAAGATCGGGGCGTGAGGGGCGAAAAACTGTTTTTT.